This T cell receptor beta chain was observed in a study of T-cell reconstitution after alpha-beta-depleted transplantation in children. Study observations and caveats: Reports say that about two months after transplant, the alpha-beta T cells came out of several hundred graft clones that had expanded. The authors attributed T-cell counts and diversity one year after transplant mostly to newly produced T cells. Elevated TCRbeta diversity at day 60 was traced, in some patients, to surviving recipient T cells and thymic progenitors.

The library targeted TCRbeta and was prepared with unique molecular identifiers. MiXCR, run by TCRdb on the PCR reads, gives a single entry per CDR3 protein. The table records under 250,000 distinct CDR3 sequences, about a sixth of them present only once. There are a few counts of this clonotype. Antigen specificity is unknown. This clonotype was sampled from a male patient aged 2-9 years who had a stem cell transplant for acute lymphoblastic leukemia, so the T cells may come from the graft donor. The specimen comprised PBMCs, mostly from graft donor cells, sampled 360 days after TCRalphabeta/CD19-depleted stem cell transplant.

CDR3 coding DNA: TGCAGTGCTCTATTCCCGGGCCTCCAAGAGACCCAGTACTTC. It encodes CSALFPGLQETQYF. The chain is built from TRBV20-1 and TRBJ2-5; unclear D gene. Germline V lookup: CDR1 DFQATT, CDR2 SNEGSKA (reference sequence). The CDR3 is 14 residues long. V shed 5 bases and J shed 1 base, with 14 bases lying between them.